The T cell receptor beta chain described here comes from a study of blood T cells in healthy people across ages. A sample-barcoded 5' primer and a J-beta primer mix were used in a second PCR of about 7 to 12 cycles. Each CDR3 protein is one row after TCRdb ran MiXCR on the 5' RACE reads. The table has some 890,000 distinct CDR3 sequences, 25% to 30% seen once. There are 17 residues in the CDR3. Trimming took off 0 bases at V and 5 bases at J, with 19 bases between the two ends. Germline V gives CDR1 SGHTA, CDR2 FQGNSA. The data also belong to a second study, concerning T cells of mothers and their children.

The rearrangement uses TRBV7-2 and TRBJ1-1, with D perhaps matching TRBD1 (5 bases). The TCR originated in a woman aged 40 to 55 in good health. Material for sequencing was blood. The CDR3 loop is CASSLAGRAEGRTEAFF. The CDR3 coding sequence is TGTGCCAGCAGCTTAGCTGGCAGGGCGGAAGGTCGAACTGAAGCTTTCTTT. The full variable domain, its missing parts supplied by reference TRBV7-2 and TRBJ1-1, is GAGVSQSPSNKVTEKGKDVELRCDPISGHTALYWYRQSLGQGLEFLIYFQGNSAPDKSGLPSDRFSAERTGGSVSTLTIQRTQQEDSAVYLCASSLAGRAEGRTEAFFGQGTRLTVV.